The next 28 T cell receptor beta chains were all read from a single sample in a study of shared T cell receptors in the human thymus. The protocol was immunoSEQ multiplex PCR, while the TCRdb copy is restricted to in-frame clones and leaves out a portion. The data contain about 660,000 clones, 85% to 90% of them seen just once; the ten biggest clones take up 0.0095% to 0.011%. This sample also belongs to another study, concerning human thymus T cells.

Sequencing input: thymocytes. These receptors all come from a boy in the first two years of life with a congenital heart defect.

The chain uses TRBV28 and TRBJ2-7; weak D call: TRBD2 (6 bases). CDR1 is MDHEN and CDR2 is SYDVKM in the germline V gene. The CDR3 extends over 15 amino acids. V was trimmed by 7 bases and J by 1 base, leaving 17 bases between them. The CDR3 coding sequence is TGTGCCAGCATTCCTCGGGACTCCGCTTCCTACGAGCAGTACTTC. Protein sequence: CASIPRDSASYEQYF.

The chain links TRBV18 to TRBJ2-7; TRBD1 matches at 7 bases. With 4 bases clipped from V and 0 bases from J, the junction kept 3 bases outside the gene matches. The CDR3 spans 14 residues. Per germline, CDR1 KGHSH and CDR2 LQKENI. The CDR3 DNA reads TGTGCCAGCTCACTAGACAGGGACTCCTACGAGCAGTACTTC. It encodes CASSLDRDSYEQYF.

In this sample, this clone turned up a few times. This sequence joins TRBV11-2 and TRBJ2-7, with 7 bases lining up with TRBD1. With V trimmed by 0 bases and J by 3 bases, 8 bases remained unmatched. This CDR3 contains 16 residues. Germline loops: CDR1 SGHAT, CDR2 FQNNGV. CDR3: CASSLDPPGTDYEQYF. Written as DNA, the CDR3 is TGTGCCAGCAGCTTAGATCCCCCGGGGACAGACTACGAGCAGTACTTC. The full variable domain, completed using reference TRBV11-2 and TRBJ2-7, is EAGVAQSPRYKIIEKRQSVAFWCNPISGHATLYWYQQILGQGPKLLIQFQNNGVVDDSQLPKDRFSAERLKGVDSTLKIQPAKLEDSAVYLCASSLDPPGTDYEQYFGPGTRLTVT.

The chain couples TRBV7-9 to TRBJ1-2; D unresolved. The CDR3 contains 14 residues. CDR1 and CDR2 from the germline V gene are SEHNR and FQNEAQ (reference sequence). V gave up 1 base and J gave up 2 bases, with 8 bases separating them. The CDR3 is CASSLVPVNYGYTF. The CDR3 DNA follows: TGTGCCAGCAGCTTAGTTCCGGTAAACTATGGCTACACCTTC.

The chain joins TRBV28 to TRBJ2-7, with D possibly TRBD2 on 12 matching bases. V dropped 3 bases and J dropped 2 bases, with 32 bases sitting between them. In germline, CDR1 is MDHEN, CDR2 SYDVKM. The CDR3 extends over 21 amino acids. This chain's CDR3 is CASSFRTGGRHLAGGTYEQYF. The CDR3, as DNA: TGTGCCAGCAGTTTTCGGACAGGGGGCCGGCATCTAGCGGGAGGGACCTACGAGCAGTACTTC.

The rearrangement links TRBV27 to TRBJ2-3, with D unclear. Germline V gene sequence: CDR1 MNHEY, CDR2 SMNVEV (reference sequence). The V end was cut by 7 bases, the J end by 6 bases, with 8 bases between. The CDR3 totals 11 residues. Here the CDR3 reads CASTLRDTQYF. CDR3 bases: TGTGCCAGCACACTGAGGGATACGCAGTATTTT.

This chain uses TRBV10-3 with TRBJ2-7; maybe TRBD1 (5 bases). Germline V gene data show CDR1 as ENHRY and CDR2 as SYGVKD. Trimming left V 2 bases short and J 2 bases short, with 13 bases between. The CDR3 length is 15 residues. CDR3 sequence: CAISEIVGHPYEQYF. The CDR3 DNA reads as TGTGCCATCAGTGAGATAGTAGGACATCCCTACGAGCAGTACTTC.

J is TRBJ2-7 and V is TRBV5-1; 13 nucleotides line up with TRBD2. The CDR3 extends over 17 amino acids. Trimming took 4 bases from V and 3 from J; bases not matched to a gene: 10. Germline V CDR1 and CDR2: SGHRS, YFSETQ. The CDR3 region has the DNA TGCGCCAGCAGCCAGGGGGCCCGACTAGCGGGAGGCTACGAGCAGTACTTC. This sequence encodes CASSQGARLAGGYEQYF.

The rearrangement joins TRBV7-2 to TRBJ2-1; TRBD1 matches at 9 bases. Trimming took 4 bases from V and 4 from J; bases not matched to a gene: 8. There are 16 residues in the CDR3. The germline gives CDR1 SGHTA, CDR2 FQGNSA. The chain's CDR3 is CASSSFSGTGYNEQFF. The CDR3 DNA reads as TGTGCCAGCAGCTCGTTCTCCGGGACAGGGTACAATGAGCAGTTCTTC. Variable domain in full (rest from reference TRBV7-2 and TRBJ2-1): GAGVSQSPSNKVTEKGKDVELRCDPISGHTALYWYRQSLGQGLEFLIYFQGNSAPDKSGLPSDRFSAERTGGSVSTLTIQRTQQEDSAVYLCASSSFSGTGYNEQFFGPGTRLTVL.

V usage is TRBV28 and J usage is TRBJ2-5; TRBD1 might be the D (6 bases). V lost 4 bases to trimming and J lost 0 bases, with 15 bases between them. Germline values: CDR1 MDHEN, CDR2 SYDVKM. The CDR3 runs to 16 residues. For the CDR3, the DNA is TGTGCCAGCAGTTACCACGTCCCAGGGGACCAAGAGACCCAGTACTTC. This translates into CASSYHVPGDQETQYF.

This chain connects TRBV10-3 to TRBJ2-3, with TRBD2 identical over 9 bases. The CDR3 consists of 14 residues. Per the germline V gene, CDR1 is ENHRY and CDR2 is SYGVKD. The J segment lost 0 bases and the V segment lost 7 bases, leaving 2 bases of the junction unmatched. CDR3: CAIKAGGSTDTQYF. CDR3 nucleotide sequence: TGTGCCATCAAGGCGGGAGGGAGCACAGATACGCAGTATTTT.

The CDR3: CAWSSERGADTQYF. CDR3 DNA: TGTGCCTGGAGCTCCGAAAGGGGCGCAGATACGCAGTATTTT. The rearrangement links TRBV30 to TRBJ2-3; TRBD1 might be the D (5 bases). CDR3 length equals 14 residues. V gave up 3 bases and J gave up 4 bases, with 14 bases separating them. In germline, CDR1 is GTSNPN, CDR2 SVGIG (reference sequence). The whole variable domain, filled in from reference TRBV30 and TRBJ2-3, reads SQTIHQWPATLVQPVGSPLSLECTVEGTSNPNLYWYRQAAGRGLQLLFYSVGIGQISSEVPQNLSASRPQDRQFILSSKKLLLSDSGFYLCAWSSERGADTQYFGPGTRLTVL.

CDR3 sequence (DNA): TGTGCCAGCAGAACACACGGGACTAGCTCTTCAGATACGCAGTATTTT. It codes for CASRTHGTSSSDTQYF. This chain connects TRBV7-2 to TRBJ2-3, with 9 nucleotides matching TRBD2. Germline V CDR1 and CDR2: SGHTA, FQGNSA. The CDR3 has 16 residues. Trimming cost V 6 bases and J 4 bases; bases outside gene matches: 11.

CDR3 in amino acids: CASMRGLAGRSTDTQYF. CDR3 DNA: TGCGCCAGTATGCGTGGGCTAGCGGGTAGGTCCACAGATACGCAGTATTTT. This chain uses TRBV5-1 with TRBJ2-3, with TRBD2 matching 8 bases. V was pared by 8 bases and J by 2 bases, with 16 bases of the junction left unmatched. The CDR3 is 17 amino acids. CDR1 and CDR2 from the germline V gene are SGHRS and YFSETQ.

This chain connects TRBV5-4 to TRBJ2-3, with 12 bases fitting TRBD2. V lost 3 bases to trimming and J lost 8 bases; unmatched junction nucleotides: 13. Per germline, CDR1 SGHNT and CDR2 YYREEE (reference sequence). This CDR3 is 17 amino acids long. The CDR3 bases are TGTGCCAGCAGCTCCTCGACTAGCGGGAGAGTGGTAGGTACGCAGTATTTT. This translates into CASSSSTSGRVVGTQYF.

CDR3 DNA: TGTGCAAGTCGCTTACTCCCGGGACTAGCGGGAGGGCCGTATAATGAGCAGTTCTTC. Translating gives CASRLLPGLAGGPYNEQFF. The chain joins TRBV12-2 to TRBJ2-1; TRBD2, the table's D call, lacks a check against the DNA. TRBV12-2 is an annotated pseudogene. The CDR3 is made up of 19 amino acids.

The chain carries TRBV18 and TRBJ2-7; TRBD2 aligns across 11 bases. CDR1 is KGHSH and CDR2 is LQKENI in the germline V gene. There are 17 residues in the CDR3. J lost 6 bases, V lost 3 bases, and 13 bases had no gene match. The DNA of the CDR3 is TGTGCCAGCTCACCCCGAGTGGGCCTAGCGGGAGGACGCGAGCAGTACTTC. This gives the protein CASSPRVGLAGGREQYF.

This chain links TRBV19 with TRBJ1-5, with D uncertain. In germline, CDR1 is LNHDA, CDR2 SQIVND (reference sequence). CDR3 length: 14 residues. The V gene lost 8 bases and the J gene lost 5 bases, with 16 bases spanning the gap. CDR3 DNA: TGTGCCAGTGCCCCGGCCTGGCAGGATCAGCCCCAGCATTTT. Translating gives CASAPAWQDQPQHF.

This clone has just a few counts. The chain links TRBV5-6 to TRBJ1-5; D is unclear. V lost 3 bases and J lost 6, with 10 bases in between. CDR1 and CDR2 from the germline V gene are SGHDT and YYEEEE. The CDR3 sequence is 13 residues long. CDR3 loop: CASSSTPVQPQHF. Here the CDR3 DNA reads TGTGCCAGCAGCTCCACCCCGGTTCAGCCCCAGCATTTT.

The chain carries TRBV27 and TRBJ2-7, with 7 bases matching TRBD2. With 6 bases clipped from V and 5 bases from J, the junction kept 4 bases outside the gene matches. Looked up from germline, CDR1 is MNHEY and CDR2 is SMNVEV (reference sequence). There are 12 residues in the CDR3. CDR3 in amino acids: CASRAGSDEQYF. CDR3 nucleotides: TGTGCCAGCAGAGCGGGATCCGACGAGCAGTACTTC.

CDR3 residues: CASSPRGEGPGEQYF. The CDR3 DNA follows: TGTGCCAGCAGCCCTCGAGGGGAGGGACCGGGCGAGCAGTACTTC. The chain links TRBV28 to TRBJ2-7; 7 nucleotides line up with TRBD2. V dropped 6 bases and J dropped 6; count of bases not matched to a gene: 14. From germline, CDR1 is MDHEN and CDR2 SYDVKM. There are 15 residues in the CDR3.

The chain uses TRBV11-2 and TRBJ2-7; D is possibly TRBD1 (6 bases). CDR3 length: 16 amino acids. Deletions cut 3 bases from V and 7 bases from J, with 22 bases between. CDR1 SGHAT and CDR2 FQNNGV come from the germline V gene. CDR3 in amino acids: CASSLYPSLTGLEQYF. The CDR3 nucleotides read TGTGCCAGCAGCTTGTATCCCTCATTGACAGGCTTGGAGCAGTACTTC. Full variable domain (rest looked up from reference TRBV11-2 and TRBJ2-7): EAGVAQSPRYKIIEKRQSVAFWCNPISGHATLYWYQQILGQGPKLLIQFQNNGVVDDSQLPKDRFSAERLKGVDSTLKIQPAKLEDSAVYLCASSLYPSLTGLEQYFGPGTRLTVT.

CDR3 sequence reads: CASSQATGANIEYQETQYF. As DNA, the CDR3 is TGTGCCAGCAGCCAAGCTACAGGGGCCAACATAGAGTACCAAGAGACCCAGTACTTC. The rearrangement joins TRBV14 to TRBJ2-5; 7 bases align to TRBD1. This CDR3 has 19 residues. The germline gives CDR1 SGHDN, CDR2 FVKESK. Losses at the gene ends were 1 base for V and 0 bases for J; bases not matched to a gene: 14.

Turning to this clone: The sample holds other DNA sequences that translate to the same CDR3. Here the CDR3 DNA reads TGTGCCAGCAGTTCCAGAACAGGCTCGCCTTCATACGAGCAGTACTTC. Translating it yields CASSSRTGSPSYEQYF. This chain uses TRBV27 with TRBJ2-7; D may be TRBD1 (5 bases). CDR3 length: 16 amino acids. Germline V gives CDR1 MNHEY, CDR2 SMNVEV (reference sequence). V was clipped by 4 bases and J by 4 bases, with 20 bases between them.

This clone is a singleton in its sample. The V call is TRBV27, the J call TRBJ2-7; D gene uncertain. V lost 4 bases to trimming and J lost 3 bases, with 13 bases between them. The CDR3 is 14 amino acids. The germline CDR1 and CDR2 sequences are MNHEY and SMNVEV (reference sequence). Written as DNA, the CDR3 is TGTGCCAGCAGTTCTCCGGGTTTTGACTACGAGCAGTACTTC. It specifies CASSSPGFDYEQYF.

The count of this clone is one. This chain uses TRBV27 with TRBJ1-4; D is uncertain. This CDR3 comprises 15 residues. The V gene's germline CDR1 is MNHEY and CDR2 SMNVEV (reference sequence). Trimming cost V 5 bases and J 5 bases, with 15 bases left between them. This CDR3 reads CASSPHGELNEKLFF. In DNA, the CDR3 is TGTGCCAGCAGTCCCCACGGGGAGCTGAATGAAAAACTGTTTTTT.

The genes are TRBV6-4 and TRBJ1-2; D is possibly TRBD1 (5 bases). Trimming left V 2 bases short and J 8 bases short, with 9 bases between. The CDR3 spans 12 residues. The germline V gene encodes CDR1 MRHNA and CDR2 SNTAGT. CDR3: CASSDTGEGYTF. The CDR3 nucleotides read TGTGCCAGCAGTGACACGGGGGAAGGCTACACCTTC.

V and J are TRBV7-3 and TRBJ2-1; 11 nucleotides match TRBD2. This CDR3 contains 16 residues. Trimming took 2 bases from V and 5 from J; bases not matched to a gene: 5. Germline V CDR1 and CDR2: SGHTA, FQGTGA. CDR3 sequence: CASSLAATSGNNEQFF. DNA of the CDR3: TGTGCCAGCAGCTTAGCGGCGACTAGCGGGAACAATGAGCAGTTCTTC.